The clone carrying this T cell receptor beta chain was detected only a few times. Germline V gene sequence: CDR1 LGHNA, CDR2 YSLEER. The CDR3 has 17 amino acids. The V and J ends lost 0 bases and 2 bases respectively, with 16 bases between them. The entry originates in a study of cytomegalovirus exposure and HLA in healthy donors. Primers: 60 Vbeta forward and 13 Jbeta reverse. Sequencing was performed with immunoSEQ multiplex PCR; in TCRdb, only in-frame clones are kept and a portion is missing. The sample lists approximately 120,000 clones, roughly two thirds occurring once. This sequence was found in a man in his forties in good health and CMV-seronegative. The chain combines TRBV4-3 with TRBJ1-1; D ambiguous. Input material: PBMCs. The CDR3: CASSQDRWDSGNTEAFF. For the CDR3, the DNA is TGCGCCAGCAGCCAAGATAGGTGGGATTCGGGAAACACTGAAGCTTTCTTT.